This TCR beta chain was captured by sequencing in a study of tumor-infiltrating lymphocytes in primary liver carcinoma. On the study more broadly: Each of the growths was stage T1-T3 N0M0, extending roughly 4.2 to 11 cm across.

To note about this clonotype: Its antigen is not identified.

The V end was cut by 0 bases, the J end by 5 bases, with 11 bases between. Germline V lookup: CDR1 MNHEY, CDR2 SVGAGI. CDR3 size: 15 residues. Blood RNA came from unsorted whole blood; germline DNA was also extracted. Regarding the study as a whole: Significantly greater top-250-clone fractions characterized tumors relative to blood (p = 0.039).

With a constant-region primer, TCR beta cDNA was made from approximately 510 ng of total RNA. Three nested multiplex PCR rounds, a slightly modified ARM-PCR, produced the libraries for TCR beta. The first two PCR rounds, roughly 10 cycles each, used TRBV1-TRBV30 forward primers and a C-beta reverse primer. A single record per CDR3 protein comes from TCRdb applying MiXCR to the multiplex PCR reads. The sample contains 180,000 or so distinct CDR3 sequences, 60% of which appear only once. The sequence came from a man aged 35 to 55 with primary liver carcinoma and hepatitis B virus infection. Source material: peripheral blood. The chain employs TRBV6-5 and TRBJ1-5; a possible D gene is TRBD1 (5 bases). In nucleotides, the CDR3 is TGTGCCAGCAGTTACTCACCGGGGCTGGATCAGCCCCAGCATTTT. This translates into CASSYSPGLDQPQHF.